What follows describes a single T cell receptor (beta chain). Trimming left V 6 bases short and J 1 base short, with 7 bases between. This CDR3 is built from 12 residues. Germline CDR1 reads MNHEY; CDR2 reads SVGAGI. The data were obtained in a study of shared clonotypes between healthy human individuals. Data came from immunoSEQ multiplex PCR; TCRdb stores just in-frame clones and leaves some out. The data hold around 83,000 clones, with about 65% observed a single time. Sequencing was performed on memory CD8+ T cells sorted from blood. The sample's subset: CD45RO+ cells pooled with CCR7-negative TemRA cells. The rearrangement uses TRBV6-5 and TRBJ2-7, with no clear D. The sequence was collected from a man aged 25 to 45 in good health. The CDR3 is CASRSISYEQYF. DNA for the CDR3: TGTGCCAGCAGAAGTATTTCCTACGAGCAGTACTTC.